Presented here are 8 T cell receptor beta chains from one specimen sequenced in a study of cytomegalovirus exposure and HLA in healthy donors. The PCR made use of 60 Vbeta and 13 Jbeta primers. The protocol was immunoSEQ multiplex PCR, while the TCRdb copy is restricted to in-frame clones and leaves out a portion. The top ten clones hold more than 1.5% of a sample with around 140,000 clones, around 78% of them seen once. The sample taken for sequencing was PBMCs. These TCRs come from a middle-aged man in good health and CMV-seronegative.

The chain employs TRBV5-6 and TRBJ1-1, with no clear D. Germline lookup yields CDR1 SGHDT and CDR2 YYEEEE. Trimming cost V 8 bases and J 2 bases, with 10 bases left between them. The CDR3 is made up of 12 amino acids. The CDR3 reads CASERSNTEAFF. The DNA for the CDR3 is TGTGCCAGTGAAAGGAGCAACACTGAAGCTTTCTTT.

This chain joins TRBV2 and TRBJ1-1, with D unclear. Per germline, CDR1 SNHLY and CDR2 FYNNEI. CDR3 length: 14 amino acids. The V end lost 1 base, the J end lost 0 bases, and 6 bases lay between the germline ends. CDR3 region: CASSEGALNTEAFF. CDR3 DNA sequence: TGTGCCAGCAGTGAAGGGGCACTGAACACTGAAGCTTTCTTT.

The genes are TRBV15 and TRBJ2-7; 7 bases fit TRBD1. Germline V gene sequence: CDR1 LNHNV, CDR2 YYDKDF (reference sequence). This CDR3 has 14 residues. V shed 2 bases and J 3 bases; nucleotides not matched to a gene: 4. The CDR3 DNA is TGTGCCACCAGCAGATCTGGGGACAGCTACGAGCAGTACTTC. It specifies CATSRSGDSYEQYF.

The J gene is TRBJ2-7, the V gene TRBV11-1, with a possible D match to TRBD2 (6 bases). The V end lost 5 bases, the J end lost 4 bases, and 12 bases lay between the germline ends. The germline V gene encodes CDR1 SGHAT and CDR2 FQDESV (reference sequence). This CDR3 has 13 residues. The CDR3 DNA reads as TGTGCCAGCAGCCCAAGTCGGGGGTACGAGCAGTACTTC. Residues: CASSPSRGYEQYF.

This chain uses TRBV7-9 with TRBJ2-1; 15 bases map to TRBD2. The CDR3 is 15 amino acids. Germline assignment: CDR1 SEHNR and CDR2 FQNEAQ (reference sequence). V shed 5 bases and J 10 bases; nucleotides not matched to a gene: 6. CDR3 DNA: TGTGCCAGCAGCCCCTTGGGACTAGCGGGAGGCGAGCAGTTCTTC. It yields the protein CASSPLGLAGGEQFF.

This chain links TRBV5-4 with TRBJ2-1; weak D call: TRBD2 (5 bases). V was clipped by 1 base and J by 7 bases, with 6 bases between them. Germline V gene lookup returns CDR1 SGHNT and CDR2 YYREEE (reference sequence). The length of the CDR3 is 12 residues. The CDR3 spells CASSLTGNEQFF. The CDR3 DNA sequence: TGTGCCAGCAGCTTGACGGGGAATGAGCAGTTCTTC.

This clone was seen only a few times. The chain links TRBV29-1 to TRBJ2-2, with D possibly matching TRBD1 (5 bases). Trimming removed 7 bases at V and 4 bases at J, with 25 bases between. Looked up from germline, CDR1 is SQVTM and CDR2 is ANQGSEA. The CDR3 length is 17 residues. CDR3 sequence (DNA): TGCAGCGCTACACTTACAGGTGTCCCCTTGGGCACCGGGGAGCTGTTTTTT. Translated, it gives CSATLTGVPLGTGELFF.

V is TRBV27 and J is TRBJ2-7, with 9 nucleotides matching TRBD1. This CDR3 is built from 12 residues. CDR1 is MNHEY, CDR2 SMNVEV, per germline (reference sequence). The CDR3 nucleotides read TGTGCTTGCCGGGGGACAGGGCTCGAGCAGTACTTC. Its protein is CACRGTGLEQYF.